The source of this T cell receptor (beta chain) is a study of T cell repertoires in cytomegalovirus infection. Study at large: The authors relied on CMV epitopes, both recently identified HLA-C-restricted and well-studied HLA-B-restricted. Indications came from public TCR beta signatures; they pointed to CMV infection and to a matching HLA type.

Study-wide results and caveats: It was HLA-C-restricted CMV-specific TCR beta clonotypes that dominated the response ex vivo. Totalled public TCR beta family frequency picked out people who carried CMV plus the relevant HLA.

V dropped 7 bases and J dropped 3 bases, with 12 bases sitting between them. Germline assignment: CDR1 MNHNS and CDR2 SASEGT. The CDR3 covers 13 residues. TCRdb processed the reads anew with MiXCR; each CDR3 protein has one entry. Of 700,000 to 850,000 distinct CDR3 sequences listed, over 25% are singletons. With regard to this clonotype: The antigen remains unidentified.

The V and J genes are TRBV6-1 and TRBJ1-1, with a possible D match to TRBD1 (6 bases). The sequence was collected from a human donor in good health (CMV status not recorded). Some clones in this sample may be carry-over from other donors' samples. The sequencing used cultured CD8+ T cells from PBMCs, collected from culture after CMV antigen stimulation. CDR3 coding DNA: TGTGCCAGCATTCTCAGGGGCGACACTGAAGCTTTCTTT. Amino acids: CASILRGDTEAFF.